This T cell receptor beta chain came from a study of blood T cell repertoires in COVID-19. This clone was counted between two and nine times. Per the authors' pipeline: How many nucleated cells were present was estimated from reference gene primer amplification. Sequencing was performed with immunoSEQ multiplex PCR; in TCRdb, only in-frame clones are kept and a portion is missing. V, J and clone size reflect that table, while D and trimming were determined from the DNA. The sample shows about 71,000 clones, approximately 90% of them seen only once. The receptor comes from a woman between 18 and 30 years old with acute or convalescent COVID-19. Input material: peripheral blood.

CDR3 sequence reads: CASSLDGQRGNTIYF. The CDR3 bases are TGCGCCAGCAGCTTGGATGGGCAAAGAGGAAACACCATATATTTT. The rearrangement links TRBV5-1 to TRBJ1-3; unclear D gene. V lost 0 bases and J lost 4, with 11 bases in between. This CDR3 region has 15 residues. Germline values: CDR1 SGHRS, CDR2 YFSETQ.